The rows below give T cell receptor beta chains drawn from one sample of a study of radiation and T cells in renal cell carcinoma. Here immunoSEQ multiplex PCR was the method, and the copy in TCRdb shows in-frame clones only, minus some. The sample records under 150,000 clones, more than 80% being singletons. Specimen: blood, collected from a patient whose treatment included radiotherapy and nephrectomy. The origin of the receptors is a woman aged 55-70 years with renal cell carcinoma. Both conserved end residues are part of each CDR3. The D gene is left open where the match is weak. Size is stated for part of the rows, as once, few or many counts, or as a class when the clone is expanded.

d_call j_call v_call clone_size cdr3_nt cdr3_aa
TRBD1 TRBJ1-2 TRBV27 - TGTGCCAGCAGTGTTACCGGGACAGGCTATGGCTACACCTTC CASSVTGTGYGYTF
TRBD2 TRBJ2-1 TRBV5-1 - TGCGCCAGCAGCTTGCCTGGGACTAGCGGGAGCAATGAGCAGTTCTTC CASSLPGTSGSNEQFF
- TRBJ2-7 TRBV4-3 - TGCGCCAGCAGCCAAGATTTCTCCCAATCTCGGGAGCAGTACTTC CASSQDFSQSREQYF
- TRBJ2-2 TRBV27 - TGTGCCAGCAGTTTGGGGAATACGGGGACCGGGGAGCTGTTTTTT CASSLGNTGTGELFF
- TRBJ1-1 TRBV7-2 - TGTGCCAGCAGCTCGAGGGGACCCAACACTGAAGCTTTCTTT CASSSRGPNTEAFF
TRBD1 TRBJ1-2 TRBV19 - TGTGCCAGTTGTACGGCCGGGACAGGTTTTCATGGCTACACCTTC CASCTAGTGFHGYTF
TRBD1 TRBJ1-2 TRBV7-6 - TGTGCCAGCAGCCCAGGGGGCGGCTATGGCTACACCTTC CASSPGGGYGYTF
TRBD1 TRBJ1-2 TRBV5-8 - TGTGCCAGCAGCCGAAGAGTACAGGGGAACTATGGCTACACCTTC CASSRRVQGNYGYTF
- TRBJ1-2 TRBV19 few TGTGCCAGTAGTTCTCCTTCCCTTCGGGAAGACTATGGCTACACCTTC CASSSPSLREDYGYTF
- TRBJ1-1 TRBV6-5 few TGTGCCAGCAGTGGCGTTATGAACACTGAAGCTTTCTTT CASSGVMNTEAFF
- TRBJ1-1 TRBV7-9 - TGTGCCAGCAGCTTCGAGGGGGTCGGGGCTGAAGCTTTCTTT CASSFEGVGAEAFF
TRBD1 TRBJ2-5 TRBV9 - TGTGCCAGCAGCTCGGCCGGACAGGGGGGAGAGACCCAGTACTTC CASSSAGQGGETQYF
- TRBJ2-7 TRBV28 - TGTGCCAGCAGGCCGATCTGGCAGGGGGGTCACGAGCAGTACTTC CASRPIWQGGHEQYF
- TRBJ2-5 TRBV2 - TGTGCCAGCACCCCGGGTCAGCGGGAGACCCAGTACTTC CASTPGQRETQYF
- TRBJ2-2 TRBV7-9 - TGTGCCAGCAGCCCCCTTGTTTTGGTCACCGGGGAGCTGTTTTTT CASSPLVLVTGELFF
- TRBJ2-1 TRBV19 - TGTGCCAGTAAGGCTAGCTACTACAATGAGCAGTTCTTC CASKASYYNEQFF
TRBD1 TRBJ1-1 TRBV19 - TGTGCCAGTAGTATATGGCGGGACAGGGATGAAGCTTTCTTT CASSIWRDRDEAFF
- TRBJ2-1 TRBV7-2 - TGTGCCAGCAGCTCCCCTGGTTACAATGAGCAGTTCTTC CASSSPGYNEQFF
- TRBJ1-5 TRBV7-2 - TGTGCCAGCAGCTATAGGGTCTATCAGCCCCAGCATTTT CASSYRVYQPQHF
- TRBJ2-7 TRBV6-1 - TGTGCCAGCAGCCACAGCTTCAGGGACGAGCAGTACTTC CASSHSFRDEQYF
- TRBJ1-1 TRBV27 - TGTGCCAGCAGTTTAGGCGCTGAAGCTTTCTTT CASSLGAEAFF
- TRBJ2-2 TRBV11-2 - TGTGCCAGCAGCTTAGGGTACGGAGACACCGGGGAGCTGTTTTTT CASSLGYGDTGELFF
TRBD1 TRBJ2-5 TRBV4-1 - TGCGCCAGCAGCCACCTGGACAGGGGAGGGCAAGAGACCCAGTACTTC CASSHLDRGGQETQYF
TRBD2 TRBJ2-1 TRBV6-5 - TGTGCCAGCTCATCGGGGGGGCCAGACAATGAGCAGTTCTTC CASSSGGPDNEQFF
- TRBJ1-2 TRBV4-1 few TGTGCCAGCAGCCATTCCGGGGACTTGGCGGGAAACTTC CASSHSGDLAGNF
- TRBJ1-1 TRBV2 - TGTGCCAGCACGAGAGGGGGAAACACTGAAGCTTTCTTT CASTRGGNTEAFF
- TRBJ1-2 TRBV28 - TGTGCCAGCAGTTTGGGTTCAGGGCTCTATGGCTACACCTTC CASSLGSGLYGYTF
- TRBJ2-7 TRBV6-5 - TGTGCCAGCAGTTTTACCCGGACAATGGTGGCCTACGAGCAGTACTTC CASSFTRTMVAYEQYF
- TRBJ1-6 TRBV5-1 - TGCGCCAGCAGCCTAGGTAACTTCAACTATAATTCACCCCTCCACTTT CASSLGNFNYNSPLHF
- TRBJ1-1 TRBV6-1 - TGTGCCAGCAGTGCTTTGACAGGACTTAACACTGAAGCTTTCTTT CASSALTGLNTEAFF
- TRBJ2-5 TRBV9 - TGTGCCAGCAGCGTCTCCAACCAAGAGACCCAGTACTTC CASSVSNQETQYF
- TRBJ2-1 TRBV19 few TGTGCCAGTAGCACCCCAGGATTTCAGCGGAATGAGCAGTTCTTC CASSTPGFQRNEQFF
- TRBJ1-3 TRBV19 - TGTGCCAGTCATGGACTCCCGATCTCTGGAAACACCATATATTTT CASHGLPISGNTIYF
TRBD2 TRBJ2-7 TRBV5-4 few TGTGCCAGCAGCTTGGGGGGAGGGGTCTCCTACGAGCAGTACTTC CASSLGGGVSYEQYF
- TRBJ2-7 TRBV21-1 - TGTGCCAGCATGGGGGGTGCAGGGGTCTACGAGCAGTACTTC CASMGGAGVYEQYF
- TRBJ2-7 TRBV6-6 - TGTGCCAGCAGTCAGGAGTCCTACGAGCAGTACTTC CASSQESYEQYF
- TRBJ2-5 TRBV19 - TGTGCCAGTAGTATAGAGGCAGGGCCTGGGACCCAGTACTTC CASSIEAGPGTQYF
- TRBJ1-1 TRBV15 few TGTGCCACCAGCAGGCGGGGACGAGAAGCTTTCTTT CATSRRGREAFF
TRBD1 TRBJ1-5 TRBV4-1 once TGCGCCAGCAGCCAAGGTTTACAGGGGCCCCTGGGCCAGCCCCAGCATTTT CASSQGLQGPLGQPQHF